The 12 T cell receptor beta chains in this list originate from one sample, sequenced in a study of CD8 T cells in ankylosing spondylitis. TCRdb passed the 5' RACE reads through MiXCR, listing each CDR3 protein once. This table has 100,000 to 150,000 distinct CDR3 sequences, around 7% appearing once. Specimen: blood, either unsorted or a sorted T cell fraction (not recorded which). Receptor source: a male donor with ankylosing spondylitis or in good health (not recorded which).

In its sample, this clonotype was seen many times. The gene calls are TRBV20-1 and TRBJ2-1; D possibly uses TRBD1 or TRBD2 (8 bases each). Deletions cut 1 base from V and 8 bases from J, with 18 bases between. The CDR3 loop spans 15 amino acids. Germline loops: CDR1 DFQATT, CDR2 SNEGSKA (reference sequence). CDR3 bases: TGCAGTGCTAGAGGAAGGACAGGGCGGGGGGATGAGCAGTTCTTC. Amino acids: CSARGRTGRGDEQFF.

The table lists this clonotype with many counts. CDR3 amino acids: CASSQDMGPYEQYF. The CDR3 nucleotides are TGCGCCAGCAGCCAAGATATGGGCCCCTACGAGCAGTACTTC. The V and J genes are TRBV4-1 and TRBJ2-7; D is unresolved. Germline V gene sequence: CDR1 MGHRA, CDR2 YSYEKL. With 0 bases removed from V and 2 bases from J, the gap between germline ends came to 8 bases. The CDR3 covers 14 residues.

This clonotype occurred many times. The rearrangement links TRBV20-1 to TRBJ2-1, with TRBD2 matching over 10 bases. CDR1 and CDR2 from the germline V gene are DFQATT and SNEGSKA (reference sequence). The CDR3 is 14 residues long. Trimming cost V 5 bases and J 6 bases; bases outside gene matches: 7. In DNA, the CDR3 is TGCAGTGCTCATCGAGCGGGAGGGGTCAATGAGCAGTTCTTC. Amino acids: CSAHRAGGVNEQFF.

V usage is TRBV30 and J usage is TRBJ2-2; perhaps D is TRBD1 or TRBD2 (6 bases each). V lost 4 bases and J lost 4, with 13 bases in between. This CDR3 has 14 residues. Germline loops: CDR1 GTSNPN, CDR2 SVGIG (reference sequence). DNA for the CDR3: TGTGCCTGGATCTGGGGGGCGAGCACCGGGGAGCTGTTTTTT. Residues: CAWIWGASTGELFF.

The sample holds many counts of this clonotype. V usage is TRBV20-1 and J usage is TRBJ1-6; 9 bases are a match to TRBD1. The V and J ends lost 0 bases and 8 bases, in that order; junction bases with no gene match: 8. The CDR3 length is 16 residues. The germline V gene encodes CDR1 DFQATT and CDR2 SNEGSKA (reference sequence). CDR3 DNA: TGCAGTGCTAGAGACAACCCGGGACAGGGTGATTCACCCCTCCACTTT. This encodes CSARDNPGQGDSPLHF.

This clonotype has at least ten counts. J is TRBJ2-7 and V is TRBV4-1; D unclear. The CDR3 consists of 16 residues. From germline, CDR1 is MGHRA and CDR2 YSYEKL. V was trimmed by 1 base and J by 0 bases, leaving 13 bases between them. For the CDR3, the DNA is TGCGCCAGCAGCCAAGGGGTCAGTGATAGCTCCTACGAGCAGTACTTC. This codes for CASSQGVSDSSYEQYF.

This clonotype was seen only a few times. The chain combines TRBV28 with TRBJ2-7; D perhaps matches TRBD1 (7 bases). The germline gives CDR1 MDHEN, CDR2 SYDVKM. V was pared by 5 bases and J by 7 bases, with 21 bases between. CDR3 length: 15 residues. The CDR3, as DNA: TGTGCCAGCAGTCCCAAGGAGGGGGCACGATCAGAGCAGTACTTC. Protein sequence: CASSPKEGARSEQYF. Full variable domain (remainder filled in from reference TRBV28 and TRBJ2-7): DVKVTQSSRYLVKRTGEKVFLECVQDMDHENMFWYRQDPGLGLRLIYFSYDVKMKEKGDIPEGYSVSREKKERFSLILESASTNQTSMYLCASSPKEGARSEQYFGPGTRLTVT.

This clonotype has at least ten counts. The chain recombines TRBV5-1 with TRBJ2-2, with D unresolved. Trimming stripped 0 bases from V and 5 bases from J, with 8 bases between. The CDR3 is made up of 14 amino acids. CDR1 is SGHRS, CDR2 YFSETQ, per germline. The CDR3 DNA reads TGCGCCAGCAGCTTGGGGTTTGGAACCGGGGAGCTGTTTTTT. Translated: CASSLGFGTGELFF.

This clonotype was picked up many times. This chain links TRBV6-2 or TRBV6-3 with TRBJ2-7; the D is unclear. Germline V gene sequence: CDR1 MNHEY, CDR2 SVGEGT. The CDR3 sequence is 13 residues long. Trimming took off 6 bases at V and 6 bases at J, with 15 bases between the two ends. The CDR3 region is CASSMANSREQYF. CDR3 in DNA: TGTGCCAGCAGCATGGCGAACTCGCGCGAGCAGTACTTC.

This clonotype has at least ten counts. J is TRBJ2-2 and V is TRBV5-1, with D maybe TRBD2 (6 bases). In germline, CDR1 is SGHRS, CDR2 YFSETQ. V lost 0 bases and J lost 4, with 16 bases in between. The CDR3 contains 17 residues. The CDR3 sequence is CASSLAAGTVITGELFF. In DNA, the CDR3 is TGCGCCAGCAGCTTGGCGGCCGGGACTGTTATCACCGGGGAGCTGTTTTTT.

This clonotype was counted many times. V usage is TRBV5-1 and J usage is TRBJ2-7; D gene uncertain. CDR3 size: 13 residues. V lost 1 base, J lost 3 bases, and 8 bases lay in between. Per germline, CDR1 SGHRS and CDR2 YFSETQ. CDR3 amino acids: CASSLSADYEQYF. In DNA form, the CDR3 reads TGCGCCAGCAGCTTGTCGGCGGACTACGAGCAGTACTTC.

At least ten counts were recorded for this clonotype. The rearrangement joins TRBV7-2 to TRBJ1-1; possibly TRBD1 for D (6 bases). This CDR3 is 13 amino acids long. Germline V CDR1 and CDR2: SGHTA, FQGNSA. V lost 4 bases, J lost 5 bases, and 11 bases lay in between. The CDR3 spells CASSSLGGTEAFF. CDR3 bases: TGTGCCAGCAGCTCCCTAGGGGGTACTGAAGCTTTCTTT.